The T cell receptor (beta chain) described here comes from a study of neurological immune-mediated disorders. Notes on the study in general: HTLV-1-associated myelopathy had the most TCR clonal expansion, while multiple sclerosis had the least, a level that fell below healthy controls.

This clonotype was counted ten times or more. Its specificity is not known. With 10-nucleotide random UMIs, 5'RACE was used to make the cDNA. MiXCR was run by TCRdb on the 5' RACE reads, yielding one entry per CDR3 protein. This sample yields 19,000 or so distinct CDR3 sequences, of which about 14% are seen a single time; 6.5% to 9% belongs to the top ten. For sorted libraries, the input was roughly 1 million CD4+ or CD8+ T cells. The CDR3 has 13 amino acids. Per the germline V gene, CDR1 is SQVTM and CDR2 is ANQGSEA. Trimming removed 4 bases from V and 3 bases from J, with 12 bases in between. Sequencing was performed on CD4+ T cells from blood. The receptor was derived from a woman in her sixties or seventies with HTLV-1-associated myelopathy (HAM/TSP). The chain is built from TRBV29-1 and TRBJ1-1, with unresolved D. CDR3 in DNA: TGCAGCGTTGCGGCGTCTCCCGACACTGAAGCTTTCTTT. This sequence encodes CSVAASPDTEAFF. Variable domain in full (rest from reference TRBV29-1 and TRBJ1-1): SAVISQKPSRDICQRGTSLTIQCQVDSQVTMMFWYRQQPGQSLTLIATANQGSEATYESGFVIDKFPISRPNLTFSTLTVSNMSPEDSSIYLCSVAASPDTEAFFGQGTRLTVV.